Listed below are T cell receptor beta chains from one sample, sequenced in a study of cytomegalovirus exposure and HLA in healthy donors. The assay was immunoSEQ multiplex PCR, and TCRdb's table has in-frame clones only and misses some. Of under 150,000 clones in the sample, 70% to 80% were seen once. The sequencing sample was made of PBMCs. All receptors derive from a female donor in good health and CMV-seronegative. CDR3s include the opening cysteine and the closing phenylalanine or tryptophan. The D gene is left open where the match is weak. Only some rows state a clone size, as once, few, many or a class for expanded clones.

v_gene	j_gene	len	abundance	d_gene	CDR3nt	CDR3aa
TRBV18	TRBJ2-7	13	once	TRBD1	TGTGCCAGCTCACCGGGACAGGGCGCCGAGCAGTACTTC	CASSPGQGAEQYF
TRBV9	TRBJ2-7	14	-	-	TGTGCCAGCAGCGTCAGTGATTCCTCCTACGAGCAGTACTTC	CASSVSDSSYEQYF
TRBV28	TRBJ2-7	13	-	TRBD1	TGTGCCAGCAGGGAGACAGGGGGCACCGAGCAGTACTTC	CASRETGGTEQYF
TRBV6-7	TRBJ1-4	16	-	-	TGTGCCAGCAGTTACGGGGGGACGCAAACTAATGAAAAACTGTTTTTT	CASSYGGTQTNEKLFF
TRBV7-2	TRBJ2-5	14	-	TRBD1	TGTGCCAGCAGCGAAGACAGGGGTCAAGAGACCCAGTACTTC	CASSEDRGQETQYF
TRBV5-1	TRBJ2-5	15	-	-	TGCGCCAGCAGCTTGTTCAGGACTTACCAAGAGACCCAGTACTTC	CASSLFRTYQETQYF
TRBV21-1	TRBJ2-1	17	-	-	TGTGCCAGCAACATCAGGGGCCCAGCGGGAGGTTACAATGAGCAGTTCTTC	CASNIRGPAGGYNEQFF
TRBV7-9	TRBJ2-7	14	-	-	TGTGCCAGCAGCTTAGGCCCCGGGGCCTACGAGCAGTACTTC	CASSLGPGAYEQYF
TRBV5-8	TRBJ2-7	16	once	TRBD1	TGTGCCAGCAGCTTGGCCCGCAGGGGGCGAGGCTACGAGCAGTACTTC	CASSLARRGRGYEQYF
TRBV2	TRBJ1-1	13	-	-	TGTGCCAGCAATAGGGAGAAAGACTCTGAAGCTTTCTTT	CASNREKDSEAFF
TRBV4-1	TRBJ2-3	18	-	TRBD2	TGCGCCAGCAGCCAAGATGGGAGCTGGTCGCGGGGGAGAGATACGCAGTATTTT	CASSQDGSWSRGRDTQYF
TRBV20-1	TRBJ2-1	11	-	-	TGCAGTGCTCCTCGTCTCAATGAGCAGTTCTTC	CSAPRLNEQFF
TRBV7-9	TRBJ1-1	15	-	-	TGTGCCAGCAGCGCCTCAGGGGTTTGGGACACTGAAGCTTTCTTT	CASSASGVWDTEAFF
TRBV7-9	TRBJ2-7	13	-	-	TGTGCCAGCAGCTTATCACAGTCCTACGAGCAGTACTTC	CASSLSQSYEQYF
TRBV5-6	TRBJ1-4	15	-	-	TGTGCCAGCAGCTCCCGACAAGCAACTAATGAAAAACTGTTTTTT	CASSSRQATNEKLFF
TRBV15	TRBJ1-5	15	-	TRBD1	TGTGCCACCAGCAGAGAGGACAGGGGGCATCAGCCCCAGCATTTT	CATSREDRGHQPQHF
TRBV4-3	TRBJ2-5	16	-	TRBD2	TGCGCCAGCAGCCAAGGGGGCGGGAGGGGTCAAGAGACCCAGTACTTC	CASSQGGGRGQETQYF
TRBV19	TRBJ2-7	17	-	TRBD1	TGTGCCAGTAAGGATCTGGCTTCAGGACAGGGTTTCTACGAGCAGTACTTC	CASKDLASGQGFYEQYF
TRBV28	TRBJ2-7	14	-	-	TGTGCCAGCAGGCGGGGCGGGGACGCCTACGAGCAGTACTTC	CASRRGGDAYEQYF
TRBV27	TRBJ1-1	15	-	-	TGTGCCAGCAGTTTATCGAAACAGCAGAACACTGAAGCTTTCTTT	CASSLSKQQNTEAFF
TRBV6-6	TRBJ1-2	14	-	TRBD1	TGTGCCAGCAGCTCGCCGGGACAGGGAAGCAGCTACACCTTC	CASSSPGQGSSYTF
TRBV27	TRBJ2-2	16	-	TRBD2	TGTGCCAGCAGTGGCCGACTAGCCCCGGTCACCGGGGAGCTGTTTTTT	CASSGRLAPVTGELFF
TRBV12-2	TRBJ2-3	14	-	-	TGTGCAAGTCCCCAGAAGGAGCAGTCGCCGCCCCAGTATTTT	CASPQKEQSPPQYF
TRBV19	TRBJ1-1	14	-	-	TGTGCCAGTAGTATTAGGCAGGGGATAACTGAAGCTTTCTTT	CASSIRQGITEAFF
TRBV5-1	TRBJ2-5	15	-	TRBD1	TGCGCCAGCAGCTTGGGAGGGGGCGGTCAAGAGACCCAGTACTTC	CASSLGGGGQETQYF
TRBV2	TRBJ1-3	14	-	-	TGTGCCAGCAGTGAAATCTTTTCCCGAGACACCATATATTTT	CASSEIFSRDTIYF
TRBV6-5	TRBJ2-5	14	-	-	TGTGCCAGCAGTTCTACAGGGAGGGGAGAGACCCAGTACTTC	CASSSTGRGETQYF
TRBV6-6	TRBJ1-2	14	-	TRBD1	TGTGCCAGCAGTTACGTAACAGGGGCCTATGGCTACACCTTC	CASSYVTGAYGYTF
TRBV5-1	TRBJ1-2	14	-	-	TGCGCCAGCAGCTTGACAGGGAACCCTAATGGCTACACCTTC	CASSLTGNPNGYTF
TRBV30	TRBJ1-2	12	-	-	TGTGCCTGGAGTGTAGGGGGTGGTGGCTACACCTTC	CAWSVGGGGYTF
TRBV5-1	TRBJ2-7	14	-	TRBD2	TGCGCCAGCAGCTGGGGACTAGCGGGAGATGAGCAGTACTTC	CASSWGLAGDEQYF
TRBV6-9	TRBJ2-2	19	-	TRBD2	TGTGCCAGCAGTCCGAAGGGACTAGCGGGCGTGTCGCGCACCGGGGAGCTGTTTTTT	CASSPKGLAGVSRTGELFF
TRBV10-3	TRBJ2-3	14	-	-	TGTGCCATCAGTGTAGATGTCGGCACAGATACGCAGTATTTT	CAISVDVGTDTQYF
TRBV5-1	TRBJ2-3	14	once	TRBD1	TGCGCCAGCAGCCGGGACAGGGGAGGTGATACGCAGTATTTT	CASSRDRGGDTQYF
TRBV28	TRBJ2-7	20	once	TRBD2	TGTGCCAGCAGTTCCCCGGAGTGGACTAGCGGGAGGTCGAGGGGCTACGAGCAGTACTTC	CASSSPEWTSGRSRGYEQYF
TRBV19	TRBJ1-1	14	-	-	TGTGCCAGTAGCAGGCTAGGGGCACACACTGAAGCTTTCTTT	CASSRLGAHTEAFF
TRBV11-3	TRBJ2-3	12	-	-	TGTGCCAGCAGGCGTAGCACAGATACGCAGTATTTT	CASRRSTDTQYF
TRBV18	TRBJ1-1	14	-	-	TGTGCCAGCTCACCGGCTAGAACAGACAGTGAAGCTTTCTTT	CASSPARTDSEAFF
TRBV7-2	TRBJ2-5	14	-	-	TGTGCCAGCAGCCCACGGCTGGGACTCCAGACCCAGTACTTC	CASSPRLGLQTQYF
TRBV6-6	TRBJ2-2	16	-	-	TGTGCCAGCAGTCGTGGGCTAGCGTTGAACACCGGGGAGCTGTTTTTT	CASSRGLALNTGELFF
TRBV2	TRBJ2-5	15	-	-	TGTGCCAGCACCATCCTCTGGGGGGTAGGCGAGACCCAGTACTTC	CASTILWGVGETQYF
TRBV19	TRBJ1-2	14	few	-	TGTGCCAGTAGTATGTCCCCCGGAGGTTCTGGCTACACCTTC	CASSMSPGGSGYTF
TRBV7-8	TRBJ2-7	16	-	TRBD2	TGTGCCAGCAGCTTAGGAGCGGGAGGTATTATTTACGAGCAGTACTTC	CASSLGAGGIIYEQYF
TRBV19	TRBJ1-6	16	-	-	TGTGCCAGTAGCCTGCGGGGCTATGTAACCAATTCACCCCTCCACTTT	CASSLRGYVTNSPLHF
TRBV4-3	TRBJ2-1	17	-	TRBD2	TGCGCCAGCAGCCAAGATCGAACTAGCGGGAACTGGAATGAGCAGTTCTTC	CASSQDRTSGNWNEQFF